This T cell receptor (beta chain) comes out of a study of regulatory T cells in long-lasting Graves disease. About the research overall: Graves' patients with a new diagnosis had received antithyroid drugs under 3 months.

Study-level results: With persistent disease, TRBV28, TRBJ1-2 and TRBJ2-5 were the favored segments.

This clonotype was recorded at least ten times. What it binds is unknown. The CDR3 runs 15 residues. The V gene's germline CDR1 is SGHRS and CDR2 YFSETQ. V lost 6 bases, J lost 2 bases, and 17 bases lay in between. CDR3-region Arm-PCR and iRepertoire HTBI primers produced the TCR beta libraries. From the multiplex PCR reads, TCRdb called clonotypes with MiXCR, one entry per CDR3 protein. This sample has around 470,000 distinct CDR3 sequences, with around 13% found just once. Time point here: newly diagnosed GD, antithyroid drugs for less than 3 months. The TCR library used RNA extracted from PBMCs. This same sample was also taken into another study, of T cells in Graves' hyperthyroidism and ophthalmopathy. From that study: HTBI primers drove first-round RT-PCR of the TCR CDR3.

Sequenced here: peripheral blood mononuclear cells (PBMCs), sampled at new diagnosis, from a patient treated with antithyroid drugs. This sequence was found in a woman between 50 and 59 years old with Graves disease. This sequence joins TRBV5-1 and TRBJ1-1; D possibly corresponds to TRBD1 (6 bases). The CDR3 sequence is CASTTDGGPNTEAFF. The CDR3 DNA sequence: TGCGCCAGCACTACCGATGGGGGGCCCAACACTGAAGCTTTCTTT.